Described below is a single TCR beta chain sequence and its context. What this receptor recognizes is not known. Nothing much larger sits one base from this clone, and base qualities are not available. Genomic DNA was isolated from the sorted cells so that the TCRbeta CDR3 region could be sequenced. The immunoSEQ Assay was used for sequencing of TCRbeta CDR3 regions. Imported from immuneACCESS, the table was reduced by TCRdb to in-frame sequences with V and J called. These copies leave out some clones; in studies compared against another copy, an unresolved V gene accounts for under half, and the cause of the remainder is not known. In this sample the table shows approximately 44,000 clones, 80% of which occur a single time. Around 9.3% of the sample is taken by the ten largest. These data belong to a study of OX40 agonist ivuxolimab in advanced cancers. For context, the study as a whole: Ivuxolimab was an agonistic, fully human IgG2 monoclonal antibody directed against OX40 (CD134), a costimulatory receptor. Peripheral TCRbeta sequencing aimed to test whether ivuxolimab altered TCR sequence diversity and caused clonal T-cell expansion. Intravenous ivuxolimab was administered to patients every 2 weeks at six dose levels: 0.01, 0.1, 0.3, 1.5, 3 and 10 mg/kg. Partial responses were achieved by three dose-escalation patients, of whom one had hepatocellular carcinoma and two had cutaneous melanoma. Prior anti-PD-1, anti-PD-L1 or anti-CTLA-4 therapy was permitted, and checkpoint inhibitors had been received by about 37% of dose-escalation patients. Of the approximately 50 dose-escalation patients, hepatocellular carcinoma was present in about 20, melanoma in roughly 15, renal cell carcinoma in 9 and head and neck cancer in 9. The dose-escalation cohort was 80% to 90% male with a mean age of about 60 years, ranging from roughly 23 to 85. The paper describes the monotherapy dose-escalation part (N ≈ 49 patients) of the phase I trial of ivuxolimab.

Patients with a history of autoimmune disease or receiving systemic immunosuppression were excluded from the trial. Peripheral blood for TCR sequencing was drawn from every dose cohort at baseline, at cycle 4 day 1 and at cycle 7 day 1. Samples came from an open-label, multicenter, first-in-human phase I dose-escalation trial of ivuxolimab. Adults with locally advanced or metastatic melanoma, renal cell, hepatocellular, or head and neck squamous cell carcinoma were enrolled in the trial. Before TCR sequencing, CD4+ T cells and CD8+ T cells from peripheral blood were sorted into separate populations. The investigation overall reported the following: In the 0.1-3.0 mg/kg groups, partial responders had among the lowest normalized peripheral clonal expansion, particularly in CD8+ T cells. Antigen specificity was not determined for the clonally expanded peripheral T cells. Clonal expansion of both CD4+ and CD8+ blood T cells was observed from baseline to week 6 at doses 0.1 to 3.0 mg/kg. Low levels of normalized T-cell clonal expansion were also seen in some patients who did not respond. On average, CD8+ T cells showed more expanded clones than CD4+ T cells after ivuxolimab.

Reading the germline V gene gives CDR1 SGHRS and CDR2 YFSETQ. Trimming removed 5 bases from V and 7 bases from J; the gene matches leave 7 bases unexplained. The CDR3, cysteine through phenylalanine, is 13 amino acids long. Only the CDR3 portion is preserved as DNA: 39 bases, with reading frame beginning at the first base. The sample here was CD4+ or CD8+ T cells sorted from blood, taken in a trial of the OX40 agonist ivuxolimab. The chain joins TRBV5-1 to TRBJ1-1; a stretch of 8 junction bases matches TRBD1. The sequence derives from an adult with an advanced solid tumor such as melanoma, head and neck, liver or kidney cancer. The CDR3: CASRSGGVGEAFF. The bases are TGCGCCAGCAGATCAGGGGGCGTTGGTGAAGCTTTCTTT.